These 15 T cell receptor beta chains were all obtained from the same sample, sequenced in a study of patients and donors after allogeneic stem cell transplantation (dated by TCRdb to 2020 to 2022). The receptor library was made with RT-PCR. The sequencing machine was a NextSeq 550. TCRdb reanalyzed the raw reads on its own, using fastp at Q25 for trimming and MiXCR for clone calling, and kept in-frame beta chains. CDR3 protein duplicates are merged, each entry listing the most common genes and DNA. Within this sample are roughly 880,000 distinct CDR3 sequences, with about 20% of them counted one time only. About 6% of the sample is held by the ten biggest clonotypes. Sequenced sample: blood, either unsorted or a sorted T cell fraction (not recorded which). The receptors originated from a human donor who was either an allogeneic HSCT recipient or a stem cell or donor lymphocyte infusion donor (not recorded which). It is not recorded whose cells these are; they may come from a transplant donor.

This clonotype was picked up a small number of times. The V call is TRBV30, the J call TRBJ2-1, with 9 bases matching TRBD2. CDR1 GTSNPN and CDR2 SVGIG come from the germline V gene (reference sequence). CDR3 size: 16 residues. With V trimmed by 0 bases and J by 4 bases, 7 bases remained unmatched. CDR3 DNA sequence: TGTGCCTGGAGTGTAATTGCGGGAGGGTTATACAATGAGCAGTTCTTC. Translation: CAWSVIAGGLYNEQFF.

In its sample, this clonotype was seen a few times. The V call is TRBV6-2 or TRBV6-3, the J call TRBJ2-7; weak D call: TRBD1 (5 bases). Germline CDR1 MNHEY, CDR2 SVGEGT. The V end lost 6 bases, the J end lost 4 bases, and 22 bases lay between the germline ends. The CDR3 has 16 residues. CDR3 region: CASSPSPGREVYEQYF. In nucleotides, the CDR3 is TGTGCCAGCAGCCCCTCGCCGGGCAGGGAAGTGTACGAGCAGTACTTC.

This clonotype has more than one count but fewer than ten. The rearrangement joins TRBV6-5 to TRBJ2-1; D tentatively fits TRBD1 or TRBD2 (5 bases each). This CDR3 has 15 residues. The germline gives CDR1 MNHEY, CDR2 SVGAGI. V was pared by 4 bases and J by 5 bases, with 15 bases between. Here the CDR3 DNA reads TGTGCCAGCAGTTCCCCGAGGGACGGACACAATGAGCAGTTCTTC. This translates into CASSSPRDGHNEQFF.

This clonotype occurred a few times. The J gene is TRBJ2-5, the V gene TRBV21-1; TRBD1 is the table's D call and was not checked against the DNA. TRBV21-1 is termed a pseudogene. This CDR3 contains 13 residues. CDR3 sequence (DNA): TGTGCCAGCGGACAGGGGGCTTGGGAGACCCAGTACTTC. As protein: CASGQGAWETQYF.

The CDR3 nucleotides read TGCAGTGCGAGACGCGGGGGGGAAGCGGGAAACACCATATATTTT. Translated: CSARRGGEAGNTIYF. The chain links TRBV20-1 to TRBJ1-3; D perhaps matches TRBD1 (5 bases). CDR1 and CDR2 (germline): DFQATT, SNEGSKA (reference sequence). The V end was cut by 6 bases, the J end by 4 bases, with 19 bases between. CDR3 length equals 15 residues.

The gene calls are TRBV30 and TRBJ2-4, with D possibly being TRBD2 (6 bases). Germline loops: CDR1 GTSNPN, CDR2 SVGIG (reference sequence). This CDR3 region has 12 residues. Between the trimmed V and J ends, which lost 8 bases and 8 bases, there was a span of 16 bases. CDR3 in amino acids: CALMGGGYIQYF. In DNA, the CDR3 is TGTGCCCTGATGGGGGGTGGATACATTCAGTACTTC.

This clonotype was detected a few times. The V and J genes are TRBV7-9 and TRBJ1-1; a possible D gene is TRBD1 (5 bases). The V gene lost 5 bases and the J gene lost 7 bases, with 14 bases spanning the gap. The CDR3 consists of 13 residues. CDR1 is SEHNR, CDR2 FQNEAQ, per germline (reference sequence). CDR3 nucleotide sequence: TGTGCCAGCAGCAATCTAGGTAGGGGTGAAGCTTTCTTT. Translating gives CASSNLGRGEAFF.

This clonotype was recorded a few times. The chain is built from TRBV7-9 and TRBJ2-1, with D uncertain. Germline CDR1 and CDR2: SEHNR and FQNEAQ (reference sequence). The CDR3 consists of 11 residues. Between the trimmed V and J ends, which lost 8 bases and 10 bases, there was a span of 12 bases. As DNA, the CDR3 is TGTGCCAGCGCCCGAATAGGGGAGCAGTTCTTC. It codes for CASARIGEQFF.

The CDR3 nucleotides read TGTGCCAGCAGCCAAGATAGGGGGGGGGACTATGGCTACACCTTC. This gives the protein CASSQDRGGDYGYTF. This sequence joins TRBV4-2 and TRBJ1-2, with D possibly being TRBD1 (6 bases). CDR1 is LGHNA, CDR2 YNFKEQ, per germline. This CDR3 has 15 amino acids. With 0 bases removed from V and 3 bases from J, the gap between germline ends came to 11 bases.

This clonotype was recorded a few times. The V call is TRBV4-3, the J call TRBJ1-1, with 9 bases lining up with TRBD1. The CDR3 consists of 15 residues. The junction had 4 bases not matched to a gene; V was cut back by 1 base and J by 4 bases. The V gene's germline CDR1 is LGHNA and CDR2 YSLEER. For the CDR3, the DNA is TGCGCCAGCAGCCAAGGAGAGGGACAGGGCACTGAAGCTTTCTTT. Protein sequence: CASSQGEGQGTEAFF.

The chain uses TRBV27 and TRBJ2-1, with TRBD1 as a possible D gene (5 bases). The germline V gene encodes CDR1 MNHEY and CDR2 SMNVEV (reference sequence). The CDR3 length is 17 residues. Trimming removed 1 base at V and 2 bases at J, with 15 bases between. CDR3 coding DNA: TGTGCCAGCAGTTTATTTAAGGGGCAAGGCCCCTACAATGAGCAGTTCTTC. Translated: CASSLFKGQGPYNEQFF.

The chain uses TRBV4-3 and TRBJ2-1, with 12 bases lining up with TRBD2. The CDR3 contains 18 residues. Germline CDR1 and CDR2: LGHNA and YSLEER. V was clipped by 4 bases and J by 8 bases; unmatched bases: 15. CDR3 nucleotide sequence: TGCGCCAGCAGCCTTCTCGAGGGGGCTAGCGGGGGGGCCCATGAGCAGTTCTTC. It encodes CASSLLEGASGGAHEQFF.

V and J are TRBV24-1 and TRBJ1-1; TRBD1 matches at 7 bases. The CDR3 is 13 amino acids. V trimming: 2 bases; J trimming: 12 bases; junction bases outside the gene matches: 8. Germline CDR1 KGHDR, CDR2 SFDVKD. The CDR3 region has the DNA TGTGCCACCAGTGATTGGGACAGCTTGAGTACTTTCTTT. Its translation: CATSDWDSLSTFF.

This clonotype was seen many times. The chain uses TRBV20-1 and TRBJ2-5, with a possible D match to TRBD2 (6 bases). The CDR3 runs to 12 residues. CDR1 and CDR2 from the germline V gene are DFQATT and SNEGSKA (reference sequence). V lost 5 bases and J lost 5, with 12 bases in between. CDR3 residues: CSARLVLETQYF. The CDR3 DNA follows: TGCAGTGCTCGACTAGTTTTGGAGACCCAGTACTTC.

This rearrangement joins TRBV12-5 to TRBJ2-7, with 7 bases matching TRBD1. V lost 0 bases and J lost 5; bases outside the gene matches: 10. The germline V gene has CDR1 LGHNT and CDR2 FRNRAP. This CDR3 is built from 16 residues. The CDR3 here is CASGLVPTGAQDEQYF. The CDR3 bases are TGTGCTAGTGGTTTGGTACCAACAGGGGCCCAGGACGAGCAGTACTTC.